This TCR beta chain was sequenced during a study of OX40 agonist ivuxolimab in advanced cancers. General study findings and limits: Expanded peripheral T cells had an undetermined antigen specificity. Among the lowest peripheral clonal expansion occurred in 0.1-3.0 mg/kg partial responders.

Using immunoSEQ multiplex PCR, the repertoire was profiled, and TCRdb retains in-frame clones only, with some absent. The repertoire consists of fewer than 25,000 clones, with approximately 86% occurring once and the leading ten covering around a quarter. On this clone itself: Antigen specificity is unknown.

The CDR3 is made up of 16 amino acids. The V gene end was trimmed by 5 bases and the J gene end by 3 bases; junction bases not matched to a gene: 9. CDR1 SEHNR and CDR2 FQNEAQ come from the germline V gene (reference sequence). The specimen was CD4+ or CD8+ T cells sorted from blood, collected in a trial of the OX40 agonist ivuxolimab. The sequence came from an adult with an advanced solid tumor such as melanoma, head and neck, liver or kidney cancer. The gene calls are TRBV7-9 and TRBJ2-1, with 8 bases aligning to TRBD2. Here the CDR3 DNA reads TGTGCCAGCAGCCCCCTTACTAGCGGACTCTACAATGAGCAGTTCTTC. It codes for CASSPLTSGLYNEQFF.